This T cell receptor (beta chain) came from a study of beta chain features in type 1 diabetes. Whole-study findings and limits: TCRB CDR3 length was moderately but significantly reduced in all four CD4+ subsets of Type 1 diabetes patients. High TCR expression in some cells could lead to their over-representation in cDNA sequencing.

CD45RO/CCR7/CD25/CD127/CD95/CD27 separated CD4+ naive, central memory, regulatory and stem cell-like memory cells by sorting. This clone has just a few counts. Its antigen remains unknown. The CDR3 extends over 11 amino acids. From germline, CDR1 is DFQATT and CDR2 SNEGSKA (reference sequence). Deletions cut 3 bases from V and 6 bases from J, with 8 bases between. Expressed TCRB transcripts got sequenced, as all isolated RNA was reverse transcribed. Repertoires were generated with immunoSEQ multiplex PCR, while TCRdb's copy carries only in-frame clones and drops some. This sample has roughly 450,000 clones; over 9.5% occur once, and the top ten carry 0.045% to 0.06%.

The sample taken for sequencing was naive CD4+ T cells from blood. This clonotype originated in a woman between 18 and 30 years old in good health. The chain is built from TRBV20-1 and TRBJ2-5, with a weak D call TRBD1 (5 bases). CDR3 protein: CSASRGQTQYF. CDR3 nucleotide sequence: TGCAGTGCTAGTAGGGGTCAGACCCAGTACTTC.